The 13 T cell receptor beta chains listed next were all sequenced from one sample in a study of blood T cell repertoires in COVID-19. Assay: immunoSEQ multiplex PCR; the TCRdb copy retains only in-frame clones and omits some. In the table there are around 63,000 clones, 55% to 80% of which are singletons. The sequencing sample was made of peripheral blood. All receptors derive from a woman in her 70s with COVID-19, enrolled during active disease.

V usage is TRBV28 and J usage is TRBJ2-7, with D possibly being TRBD1 (5 bases). The CDR3 spans 18 residues. The germline gives CDR1 MDHEN, CDR2 SYDVKM. V lost 6 bases and J 0 bases, leaving 24 bases between the germline ends. CDR3 sequence: CASSRYFQPLTDSYEQYV. CDR3 DNA sequence: TGTGCCAGCAGCCGCTATTTCCAACCATTGACAGACTCCTACGAGCAGTACGTC.

The CDR3 spells CASSLRGLGSDTQYF. DNA of the CDR3: TGCGCCAGCAGCTTAAGAGGACTAGGGTCAGATACGCAGTATTTT. The rearrangement uses TRBV5-1 and TRBJ2-3, with 7 bases lining up with TRBD2. This CDR3 is built from 15 residues. CDR1 and CDR2 (germline): SGHRS, YFSETQ. J gave up 4 bases and V 2 bases, and 7 bases lay outside the gene matches.

In its sample, this clone was seen a few times. The chain links TRBV5-1 to TRBJ1-1; 7 bases line up with TRBD1. The J segment lost 1 base and the V segment lost 0 bases, leaving 3 bases of the junction unmatched. The CDR3 extends over 15 amino acids. Germline V lookup: CDR1 SGHRS, CDR2 YFSETQ. In DNA form, the CDR3 reads TGCGCCAGCAGCTTGGAGGACAGGCCGAACACTGAAGCTTTCTTT. Encoded protein: CASSLEDRPNTEAFF.

The gene calls are TRBV3-1 (or the pseudogene TRBV3-2) and TRBJ2-2; D is possibly TRBD1 (5 bases). This CDR3 contains 16 residues. Germline CDR1 LGHDT, CDR2 YNNKEL (reference sequence). The V and J ends lost 1 base and 5 bases respectively, with 14 bases between them. CDR3 in amino acids: CASSQGVAGRTGELFF. CDR3 DNA sequence: TGTGCCAGCAGCCAAGGGGTGGCAGGGCGGACCGGGGAGCTGTTTTTT.

This clone has a handful of counts. The genes are TRBV6-5 and TRBJ2-2; TRBD1 matches 8 bases. Germline V lookup: CDR1 MNHEY, CDR2 SVGAGI. CDR3 size: 15 residues. The V segment lost 5 bases and the J segment 7 bases; nucleotides outside the gene matches: 9. CDR3 sequence reads: CASSRDRGVIGELFF. The CDR3 nucleotides are TGTGCCAGCAGTCGTGACAGGGGCGTCATCGGGGAGCTGTTTTTT.

V is TRBV5-1 and J is TRBJ1-1, with 7 nucleotides matching TRBD1. This CDR3 comprises 14 residues. Germline V gives CDR1 SGHRS, CDR2 YFSETQ. With V trimmed by 0 bases and J by 9 bases, 8 bases remained unmatched. CDR3 sequence (DNA): TGCGCCAGCAGCTTGGATAGACAGGGAAGGAAAGCTTTCTTT. Its translation: CASSLDRQGRKAFF.

The V call is TRBV7-6, the J call TRBJ2-7, with TRBD1 matching 8 bases. The V gene's germline CDR1 is SGHVS and CDR2 FNYEAQ. The CDR3 contains 15 residues. J was trimmed by 3 bases and V by 5 bases; bases with no gene match: 9. The CDR3 region is CASSSRQGKRYEQYF. CDR3 nucleotides: TGTGCCAGCAGCAGCAGACAGGGGAAGCGCTACGAGCAGTACTTC. The full variable domain, with the rest looked up from reference TRBV7-6 and TRBJ2-7, is GAGVSQSPRYKVTKRGQDVALRCDPISGHVSLYWYRQALGQGPEFLTYFNYEAQQDKSGLPNDRFSAERPEGSISTLTIQRTEQRDSAMYRCASSSRQGKRYEQYFGPGTRLTVT.

This clone was counted once. The rearrangement joins TRBV29-1 to TRBJ2-6; unclear D gene. Per germline, CDR1 SQVTM and CDR2 ANQGSEA. V lost 6 bases to trimming and J lost 10 bases, with 10 bases between them. The CDR3 is 11 residues long. CDR3 nucleotides: TGCAGCGTCGTAAGAGGAAACGTCCTGACTTTC. Its translation: CSVVRGNVLTF.

The chain couples TRBV7-6 to TRBJ2-1; perhaps TRBD2 as D (6 bases). Germline V gene lookup returns CDR1 SGHVS and CDR2 FNYEAQ. The V end lost 5 bases, the J end lost 7 bases, and 21 bases lay between the germline ends. The CDR3 extends over 16 amino acids. The CDR3 nucleotides are TGTGCCAGCAGCAACCGACTCCAGCGAGGGAGGAATGAGCAGTTCTTC. It yields the protein CASSNRLQRGRNEQFF.

V and J are TRBV5-1 and TRBJ1-4; 8 nucleotides align to TRBD1. Germline V gives CDR1 SGHRS, CDR2 YFSETQ. The length of the CDR3 is 15 residues. The V and J ends lost 4 bases and 7 bases, in that order; junction bases with no gene match: 9. CDR3 loop: CASSDRGGGSEKLFF. The CDR3 DNA sequence: TGCGCCAGCAGCGACAGGGGAGGAGGGAGTGAAAAACTGTTTTTT.

Here the CDR3 DNA reads TGTGCCAGCAGGGAGACAGGGGGCTTGTACGAGCAGTACTTC. Amino acids: CASRETGGLYEQYF. The rearrangement joins TRBV28 to TRBJ2-7, with TRBD1 identical over 10 bases. The V gene end was trimmed by 6 bases and the J gene end by 4 bases; junction bases not matched to a gene: 6. CDR3 size: 14 residues. Looked up from germline, CDR1 is MDHEN and CDR2 is SYDVKM. Combining the CDR3 with reference TRBV28 and TRBJ2-7 gives the whole variable domain DVKVTQSSRYLVKRTGEKVFLECVQDMDHENMFWYRQDPGLGLRLIYFSYDVKMKEKGDIPEGYSVSREKKERFSLILESASTNQTSMYLCASRETGGLYEQYFGPGTRLTVT.

The rearrangement uses TRBV7-9 and TRBJ2-5; weak D call: TRBD1 (6 bases). V lost 5 bases and J lost 7, with 17 bases in between. The CDR3 has 14 residues. Looked up from germline, CDR1 is SEHNR and CDR2 is FQNEAQ (reference sequence). The chain's CDR3 is CASSQGSGLWTQYF. CDR3 in DNA: TGTGCCAGCAGCCAGGGGTCCGGACTGTGGACCCAGTACTTC. Supplemented by reference TRBV7-9 and TRBJ2-5, the full variable domain reads DTGVSQNPRHKITKRGQNVTFRCDPISEHNRLYWYRQTLGQGPEFLTYFQNEAQLEKSRLLSDRFSAERPKGSFSTLEIQRTEQGDSAMYLCASSQGSGLWTQYFGPGTRLLVL.

This clone was picked up a small number of times. This rearrangement joins TRBV29-1 to TRBJ1-1; D not resolved. This CDR3 is built from 13 residues. Germline-derived CDR1 and CDR2 are SQVTM and ANQGSEA. V lost 1 base, J lost 0 bases, and 6 bases lay in between. The CDR3 sequence: CSVEGQLNTEAFF. CDR3 in DNA: TGCAGCGTTGAAGGTCAGTTGAACACTGAAGCTTTCTTT. The whole variable domain, remainder taken from reference TRBV29-1 and TRBJ1-1, is SAVISQKPSRDICQRGTSLTIQCQVDSQVTMMFWYRQQPGQSLTLIATANQGSEATYESGFVIDKFPISRPNLTFSTLTVSNMSPEDSSIYLCSVEGQLNTEAFFGQGTRLTVV.